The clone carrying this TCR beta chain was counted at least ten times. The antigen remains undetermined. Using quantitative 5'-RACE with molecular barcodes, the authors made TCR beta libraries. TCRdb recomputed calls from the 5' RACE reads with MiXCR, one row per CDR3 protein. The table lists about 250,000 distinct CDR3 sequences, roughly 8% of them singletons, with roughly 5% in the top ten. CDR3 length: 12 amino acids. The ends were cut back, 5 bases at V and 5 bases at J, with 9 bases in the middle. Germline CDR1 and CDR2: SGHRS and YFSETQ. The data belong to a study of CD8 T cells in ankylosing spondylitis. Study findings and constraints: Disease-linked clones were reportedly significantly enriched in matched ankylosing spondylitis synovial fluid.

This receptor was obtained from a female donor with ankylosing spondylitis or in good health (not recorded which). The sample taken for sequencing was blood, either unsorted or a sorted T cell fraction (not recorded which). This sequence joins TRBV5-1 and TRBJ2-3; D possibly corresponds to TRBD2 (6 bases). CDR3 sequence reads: CASRDSGDTQYF. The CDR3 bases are TGCGCCAGCAGAGATAGCGGAGATACGCAGTATTTT.